These T cell receptor beta chains were read from a single sample in a study of blood T cell repertoires in COVID-19. The protocol was immunoSEQ multiplex PCR, while the TCRdb copy is restricted to in-frame clones and leaves out a portion. The data show about 300,000 clones, approximately 88% seen once. Sequenced input: PBMCs or T cells enriched from blood (not recorded which). These receptors all come from a man aged 55 to 70 who had recovered from COVID-19. The CDR3 runs from the conserved cysteine through the conserved F or W. Each record gives: CDR3 protein, D gene, V gene, J gene. D genes are given only for firm matches.

cdr3_aa: CASGWQGPTGELFF
d_call: .
v_call: TRBV10-1
j_call: TRBJ2-2

cdr3_aa: CASSVLASTDTQYF
d_call: .
v_call: TRBV6-4
j_call: TRBJ2-3

cdr3_aa: CSVGGQPLYEQYF
d_call: .
v_call: TRBV29-1
j_call: TRBJ2-7

cdr3_aa: CASSYSYQGNSPLHF
d_call: .
v_call: TRBV6-5
j_call: TRBJ1-6

cdr3_aa: CSASKTRTAVTDTQYF
d_call: .
v_call: TRBV20-1
j_call: TRBJ2-3

cdr3_aa: CASRPRLAGGGTYEQYF
d_call: TRBD2
v_call: TRBV19
j_call: TRBJ2-7

cdr3_aa: CASSQDPPGLAADTQYF
d_call: TRBD2
v_call: TRBV4-3
j_call: TRBJ2-3

cdr3_aa: CASSQDIPRNEQFF
d_call: .
v_call: TRBV4-3
j_call: TRBJ2-1

cdr3_aa: CASSSQPGQSYEQYF
d_call: TRBD1
v_call: TRBV5-1
j_call: TRBJ2-7

cdr3_aa: CASSKLCGSTAFF
d_call: .
v_call: TRBV21-1
j_call: TRBJ1-1

cdr3_aa: CAWSVWTDSDLTF
d_call: .
v_call: TRBV30
j_call: TRBJ2-6

cdr3_aa: CASSRRGETQYF
d_call: .
v_call: TRBV19
j_call: TRBJ2-5

cdr3_aa: CASSLVGRLQIQPQHF
d_call: .
v_call: TRBV28
j_call: TRBJ1-5

cdr3_aa: CASSRTQVPRGSAHTEAFF
d_call: TRBD1
v_call: TRBV4-3
j_call: TRBJ1-1

cdr3_aa: CATSRASPLTGELFF
d_call: .
v_call: TRBV15
j_call: TRBJ2-2

cdr3_aa: CASSQQGHTGELFF
d_call: .
v_call: TRBV28
j_call: TRBJ2-2

cdr3_aa: CASSLFTGTGDLDEQYF
d_call: TRBD1
v_call: TRBV5-4
j_call: TRBJ2-7

cdr3_aa: CASSKQGASEKLFF
d_call: TRBD1
v_call: TRBV28
j_call: TRBJ1-4

cdr3_aa: CASSSPGGFGNTIYF
d_call: TRBD1
v_call: TRBV28
j_call: TRBJ1-3

cdr3_aa: CASSDGQPSYEQYF
d_call: .
v_call: TRBV6-2/TRBV6-3
j_call: TRBJ2-7

cdr3_aa: CSVGLSGTSEYNEQFF
d_call: TRBD2
v_call: TRBV29-1
j_call: TRBJ2-1

cdr3_aa: CASSDWGGPGEQYF
d_call: .
v_call: TRBV10-2
j_call: TRBJ2-7

cdr3_aa: CASREIAGGEETQYF
d_call: TRBD2
v_call: TRBV19
j_call: TRBJ2-5

cdr3_aa: CASGATGANNQPQHF
d_call: TRBD1
v_call: TRBV2
j_call: TRBJ1-5

cdr3_aa: CASSPRTFSYEQYF
d_call: .
v_call: TRBV27
j_call: TRBJ2-7

cdr3_aa: CASSLGGVEKLFF
d_call: .
v_call: TRBV5-4
j_call: TRBJ1-4

cdr3_aa: CASSLYGQGGGNTIYF
d_call: TRBD1
v_call: TRBV28
j_call: TRBJ1-3

cdr3_aa: CASGDSLNTEAFF
d_call: TRBD1
v_call: TRBV5-1
j_call: TRBJ1-1

cdr3_aa: CASKSGGLNEQYF
d_call: TRBD2
v_call: TRBV2
j_call: TRBJ2-7

cdr3_aa: CASSLLAGGNNEQFF
d_call: TRBD2
v_call: TRBV5-1
j_call: TRBJ2-1

cdr3_aa: CASSLLRQGLNTIYF
d_call: .
v_call: TRBV5-6
j_call: TRBJ1-3

cdr3_aa: CASSNTGGATYEQYF
d_call: TRBD1
v_call: TRBV27
j_call: TRBJ2-7

cdr3_aa: CASSDRTGSKTQYF
d_call: .
v_call: TRBV2
j_call: TRBJ2-5

cdr3_aa: CASSLGRTGGYEQYF
d_call: TRBD1
v_call: TRBV5-1
j_call: TRBJ2-7

cdr3_aa: CASRLTRQEPDPDQPQHF
d_call: .
v_call: TRBV12-2
j_call: TRBJ1-5

cdr3_aa: CASSDTPGLAGASNEQFF
d_call: TRBD2
v_call: TRBV10-1
j_call: TRBJ2-1

cdr3_aa: CASSPPRDSYKFF
d_call: TRBD1
v_call: TRBV18
j_call: TRBJ2-1

cdr3_aa: CSISNFDEQFF
d_call: .
v_call: TRBV29-1
j_call: TRBJ2-1